This TCR beta chain was identified during a study of cytomegalovirus exposure and HLA in healthy donors. Study results and limitations: Later work found that TCR association rates differed between HLA loci; DRB1 had the most and HLA-C the fewest. Altogether, about 160 TCR beta chains were recorded as cytomegalovirus-associated.

The CDR3 covers 17 residues. Trimming left V 4 bases short and J 0 bases short, with 19 bases between. Per germline, CDR1 SGHDT and CDR2 YYEEEE. A remark on this clone: What it recognizes is unknown.

Primers: 60 Vbeta forward and 13 Jbeta reverse. Methods used by the authors: There were tens of millions of unique TCR beta chains by a later count, and around 10 million of them were shared. The repertoire was sequenced with immunoSEQ multiplex PCR; TCRdb's copy has only in-frame clones and lacks some. The DNA was the basis for D and trimming; V, J and clone size are from that table. The sample yields around 200,000 clones, under 80% seen once. This sequence joins TRBV5-6 and TRBJ1-1; TRBD1 might be the D (5 bases). Sequencing input: PBMCs. The origin of this receptor is a female donor in good health and CMV-seronegative. The CDR3 DNA reads as TGTGCCAGCAGCCAAGACCGGACTAAGGGGATGAACACTGAAGCTTTCTTT. This encodes CASSQDRTKGMNTEAFF.